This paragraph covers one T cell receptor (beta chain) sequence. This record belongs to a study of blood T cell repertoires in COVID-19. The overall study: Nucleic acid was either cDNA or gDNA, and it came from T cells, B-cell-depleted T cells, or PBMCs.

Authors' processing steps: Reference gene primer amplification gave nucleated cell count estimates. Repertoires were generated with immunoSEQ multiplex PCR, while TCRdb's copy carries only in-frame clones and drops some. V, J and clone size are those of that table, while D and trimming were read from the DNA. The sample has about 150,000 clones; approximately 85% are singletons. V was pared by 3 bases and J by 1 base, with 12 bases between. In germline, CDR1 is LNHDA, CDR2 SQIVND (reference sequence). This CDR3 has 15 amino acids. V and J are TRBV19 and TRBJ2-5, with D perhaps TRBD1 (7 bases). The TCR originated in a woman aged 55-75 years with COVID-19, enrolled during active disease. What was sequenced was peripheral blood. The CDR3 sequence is CASSIGGQSQETQYF. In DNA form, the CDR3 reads TGTGCCAGTAGTATCGGGGGACAGTCCCAAGAGACCCAGTACTTC.